One and the same sample provided the 25 T cell receptor beta chains below, sequenced in a study of post-analysis software for immune sequencing data. Study observations and caveats: Compared with controls, patients had more of roughly five TRBV segments, including TRBV5-6, TRBV5-1 and TRBV20-1.

Their antigen targets remain unknown. Incorporated into the TCR beta cDNA libraries were unique molecular identifiers, which served to reduce PCR and sequencing biases. MiXCR, run by TCRdb on the PCR reads, gives a single entry per CDR3 protein. The sample records some 450,000 distinct CDR3 sequences, 40% to 55% being singletons. The specimen was blood. The receptors originated from a girl aged 5-17 years with multiple sclerosis.

There are a few counts of this clonotype. This sequence joins TRBV7-3 and TRBJ2-7; a weak D match, TRBD2 (6 bases). CDR1 is SGHTA and CDR2 is FQGTGA in the germline V gene. This CDR3 contains 15 residues. V was pared by 2 bases and J by 2 bases, with 13 bases between. The CDR3 spells CASSLRGIPPYEQYF. DNA for the CDR3: TGTGCCAGCAGCTTACGCGGGATTCCTCCCTACGAGCAGTACTTC.

On this clonotype: Relative to the germline gene, one junction end is altered; a read error may explain this. The genes are TRBV29-1 and TRBJ2-4; 7 bases match TRBD2. From germline, CDR1 is SQVTM and CDR2 ANQGSEA. The CDR3 contains 12 residues. CDR3 DNA: TGCAGCGTTGTAGGGAGGGACTACGAGCAGCACTTC. The encoded protein is CSVVGRDYEQHF.

The V and J genes are TRBV3-1 and TRBJ1-6; 7 nucleotides line up with TRBD1. V trimming: 3 bases; J trimming: 5 bases; junction bases outside the gene matches: 13. Germline V lookup: CDR1 LGHDT, CDR2 YNNKEL (reference sequence). The length of the CDR3 is 18 residues. CDR3 bases: TGTGCCAGCAGCCATTTCACCACTTCCGGGACAGATAATTCACCCCTCCACTTT. It codes for CASSHFTTSGTDNSPLHF.

The table lists this clonotype with many counts. The chain has TRBV10-3 and TRBJ2-7; the match to TRBD1 covers 7 bases. The CDR3 contains 15 residues. The junction had 9 bases not matched to a gene; V was cut back by 5 bases and J by 2 bases. Germline values: CDR1 ENHRY, CDR2 SYGVKD. The CDR3 region is CAISSLRQGTYEQYF. The CDR3 DNA follows: TGTGCCATCAGTTCCCTTCGACAGGGAACCTACGAGCAGTACTTC.

This clonotype was observed at least ten times. The chain recombines TRBV20-1 with TRBJ2-5; 15 nucleotides align to TRBD2. Per the germline V gene, CDR1 is DFQATT and CDR2 is SNEGSKA (reference sequence). Trimming took 0 bases from V and 4 from J; bases not matched to a gene: 9. This CDR3 comprises 18 residues. CDR3 region: CSARDNGLAGGPLETQYF. The CDR3 DNA follows: TGCAGTGCTAGAGATAATGGACTAGCGGGAGGGCCTTTAGAGACCCAGTACTTC.

The rearrangement uses TRBV10-3 and TRBJ1-1; 8 bases line up with TRBD1. Germline CDR1 reads ENHRY; CDR2 reads SYGVKD. The CDR3 covers 14 residues. V dropped 3 bases and J dropped 6; count of bases not matched to a gene: 6. CDR3 region: CAISDRGPPAEAFF. For the CDR3, the DNA is TGTGCCATCAGTGACAGGGGGCCCCCCGCTGAAGCTTTCTTT.

This chain connects TRBV7-2 to TRBJ2-6, with D perhaps matching TRBD2 (5 bases). Per the germline V gene, CDR1 is SGHTA and CDR2 is FQGNSA. The CDR3 runs 18 residues. Trimming took 7 bases from V and 0 from J, leaving 19 bases between them. Here the CDR3 reads CASTLNGVASSGANVLTF. CDR3 sequence (DNA): TGTGCCAGCACCCTAAACGGGGTAGCTTCCTCTGGGGCCAACGTCCTGACTTTC.

This clonotype was detected a few times. The chain is built from TRBV7-6 and TRBJ2-3, with D unresolved. Trimming cost V 1 base and J 2 bases, with 10 bases left between them. Germline loops: CDR1 SGHVS, CDR2 FNYEAQ. This CDR3 is built from 15 residues. The CDR3 nucleotides read TGTGCCAGCAGCTTAGAGTTTTCGATCACAGATACGCAGTATTTT. This sequence encodes CASSLEFSITDTQYF.

This chain connects TRBV7-2 to TRBJ2-1, with 12 positions matching TRBD2. This CDR3 is built from 15 residues. Germline lookup yields CDR1 SGHTA and CDR2 FQGNSA. V shed 0 bases, J shed 13 bases, and the junction held 7 bases outside the gene matches. The DNA of the CDR3 is TGTGCCAGCAGCTTAGCTGCGACTAGCGGGAGAGGTCAGTTCTTC. Amino acids: CASSLAATSGRGQFF.

A few counts support this clonotype. This chain connects TRBV5-5 to TRBJ2-7, with 9 bases identical to TRBD1. J gave up 4 bases and V 0 bases, and 5 bases lay outside the gene matches. Germline V gene lookup returns CDR1 SGHKS and CDR2 YYEKEE (reference sequence). The CDR3 extends over 15 amino acids. The CDR3 nucleotides are TGTGCCAGCAGCTTGGGGACAGGGGCTCCTTACGAGCAGTACTTC. Protein sequence: CASSLGTGAPYEQYF.

The rearrangement uses TRBV28 and TRBJ2-1; 12 positions match TRBD2. CDR3 length: 17 residues. Germline values: CDR1 MDHEN, CDR2 SYDVKM. With 3 bases clipped from V and 4 bases from J, the junction kept 7 bases outside the gene matches. The DNA of the CDR3 is TGTGCCAGCAGTTTTCGCTCGGGACTAGCGGGTTACAATGAGCAGTTCTTC. This translates into CASSFRSGLAGYNEQFF. Looking up the rest from reference TRBV28 and TRBJ2-1 gives the full variable domain: DVKVTQSSRYLVKRTGEKVFLECVQDMDHENMFWYRQDPGLGLRLIYFSYDVKMKEKGDIPEGYSVSREKKERFSLILESASTNQTSMYLCASSFRSGLAGYNEQFFGPGTRLTVL.

The chain recombines TRBV7-9 with TRBJ2-2; 8 positions agree with TRBD1. Germline-derived CDR1 and CDR2 are SEHNR and FQNEAQ (reference sequence). This CDR3 has 14 amino acids. The V and J ends lost 11 bases and 1 base, in that order; junction bases with no gene match: 6. In DNA, the CDR3 is TGTGCCCGACCCGGGACAGGGAACACCGGGGAGCTGTTTTTT. Its translation is CARPGTGNTGELFF.

With respect to this clonotype: Compared with germline, one end of the junction differs, possibly owing to a read error. The rearrangement joins TRBV20-1 to TRBJ2-5; 8 nucleotides align to TRBD1. The CDR3 has 14 residues. Per germline, CDR1 DFQATT and CDR2 SNEGSKA (reference sequence). CDR3 DNA sequence: TGTAGTGCTCCCGGACAGGGAAGTTGGGAGACCCGGTACTTC. Translating gives CSAPGQGSWETRYF.

This chain links TRBV28 with TRBJ2-3; D perhaps matches TRBD2 (6 bases). The CDR3 contains 13 residues. CDR1 MDHEN and CDR2 SYDVKM come from the germline V gene. The V end lost 8 bases, the J end lost 4 bases, and 13 bases lay between the germline ends. The CDR3 is CASHLGGADTQYF. CDR3 nucleotide sequence: TGTGCCAGCCACCTCGGCGGGGCAGATACGCAGTATTTT. The variable domain in full, with the rest retrieved from reference TRBV28 and TRBJ2-3, is DVKVTQSSRYLVKRTGEKVFLECVQDMDHENMFWYRQDPGLGLRLIYFSYDVKMKEKGDIPEGYSVSREKKERFSLILESASTNQTSMYLCASHLGGADTQYFGPGTRLTVL.

This clonotype was picked up a small number of times. This rearrangement joins TRBV29-1 to TRBJ2-7, with 8 bases that match TRBD1. The germline CDR1 and CDR2 sequences are SQVTM and ANQGSEA. The CDR3 extends over 11 amino acids. V trimming: 0 bases; J trimming: 9 bases; junction bases outside the gene matches: 1. CDR3 protein: CSVEEGQAQYF. In DNA, the CDR3 is TGCAGCGTTGAAGAGGGACAGGCGCAGTACTTC.

The J gene is TRBJ1-4, the V gene TRBV25-1, with TRBD1 identical over 8 bases. Germline lookup yields CDR1 MGHDK and CDR2 SYGVNS. The CDR3 is 15 amino acids. The trim removed 8 bases at V and 3 bases at J, leaving 8 bases unmatched. The CDR3 bases are TGTGCCAGCGGAAAAAAGACAGGGGCTAATGAAAAACTGTTTTTT. It codes for CASGKKTGANEKLFF.

The genes are TRBV9 and TRBJ2-7; D could derive from TRBD1 or TRBD2 (5 bases each). The CDR3 runs 13 residues. Germline CDR1 reads SGDLS; CDR2 reads YYNGEE. Deletions cut 3 bases from V and 8 bases from J, with 15 bases between. The DNA for the CDR3 is TGTGCCAGCAGCGCGAGCCGGGACCCCCAGCAGTACTTC. Translation: CASSASRDPQQYF.

This clonotype appeared a single time. The chain employs TRBV4-1 and TRBJ1-5; TRBD1 is a possible D gene (6 bases). The CDR3 has 16 amino acids. Germline values: CDR1 MGHRA, CDR2 YSYEKL. V was clipped by 0 bases and J by 4 bases, with 13 bases between them. CDR3 nucleotide sequence: TGCGCCAGCAGCCAAGAGGGTGGGGGCAATAATCAGCCCCAGCATTTT. It yields the protein CASSQEGGGNNQPQHF.

Ten or more counts support this clonotype. The chain is built from TRBV7-2 and TRBJ2-7; 13 positions agree with TRBD2. Germline trimming cut 5 bases from V and 4 bases from J; bases unmatched to any gene: 5. The V gene's germline CDR1 is SGHTA and CDR2 FQGNSA. This CDR3 comprises 15 residues. The CDR3 spells CASSPRTSGSYEQYF. For the CDR3, the DNA is TGTGCCAGCAGCCCGAGGACTAGCGGGAGTTACGAGCAGTACTTC. Drawing the rest from reference TRBV7-2 and TRBJ2-7, the complete variable domain is GAGVSQSPSNKVTEKGKDVELRCDPISGHTALYWYRQSLGQGLEFLIYFQGNSAPDKSGLPSDRFSAERTGGSVSTLTIQRTQQEDSAVYLCASSPRTSGSYEQYFGPGTRLTVT.

V is TRBV5-1 and J is TRBJ1-2; weak D call: TRBD1 (6 bases). The CDR3 loop spans 14 amino acids. Germline V gene sequence: CDR1 SGHRS, CDR2 YFSETQ. With 2 bases removed from V and 8 bases from J, the gap between germline ends came to 16 bases. The CDR3 spells CASSFGQRFPGYTF. In DNA, the CDR3 is TGCGCCAGCAGCTTCGGACAGCGATTTCCGGGCTACACCTTC.

CDR3 sequence: CSVAPRQGGYGYTF. CDR3 bases: TGCAGCGTGGCCCCCCGACAGGGTGGTTATGGCTACACCTTC. The chain recombines TRBV29-1 with TRBJ1-2; 7 nucleotides align to TRBD1. Per germline, CDR1 SQVTM and CDR2 ANQGSEA. With 6 bases clipped from V and 5 bases from J, the junction kept 12 bases outside the gene matches. The CDR3 has 14 residues.

V usage is TRBV2 and J usage is TRBJ2-1, with D perhaps matching TRBD1 or TRBD2 (5 bases each). Trimming stripped 7 bases from V and 5 bases from J, with 12 bases between. The germline CDR1 and CDR2 sequences are SNHLY and FYNNEI. The length of the CDR3 is 13 residues. The CDR3 region has the DNA TGTGCCAGCAAAGCCGGGACCAACAATGAGCAGTTCTTC. Protein: CASKAGTNNEQFF.

This clonotype has more than one count but fewer than ten. The chain combines TRBV18 with TRBJ2-7, with a tentative D call TRBD2 (6 bases). This CDR3 region has 14 residues. The germline V gene encodes CDR1 KGHSH and CDR2 LQKENI. V lost 3 bases to trimming and J lost 5 bases, with 14 bases between them. This chain's CDR3 is CASSPQEGRNEQYF. The CDR3 bases are TGTGCCAGCTCACCGCAGGAGGGGAGGAACGAGCAGTACTTC.

The chain uses TRBV20-1 and TRBJ2-2; TRBD2 matches at 11 bases. Trimming at V came to 6 bases and at J to 0 bases, leaving 6 bases not matched to a gene. Germline values: CDR1 DFQATT, CDR2 SNEGSKA (reference sequence). The CDR3 has 16 amino acids. The CDR3 nucleotides are TGCAGTGCCAGGACTAGCGGGCGACCGAACACCGGGGAGCTGTTTTTT. This sequence encodes CSARTSGRPNTGELFF.

The rearrangement uses TRBV7-6 and TRBJ2-1, with 10 nucleotides matching TRBD2. V lost 2 bases to trimming and J lost 3 bases; unmatched junction nucleotides: 4. CDR3 length: 16 residues. CDR1 and CDR2 (germline): SGHVS, FNYEAQ. The CDR3 is CASSLYLAGDYNEQFF. The CDR3 DNA is TGTGCCAGCAGCTTATACCTAGCGGGGGACTACAATGAGCAGTTCTTC. Full variable domain (remainder filled in from reference TRBV7-6 and TRBJ2-1): GAGVSQSPRYKVTKRGQDVALRCDPISGHVSLYWYRQALGQGPEFLTYFNYEAQQDKSGLPNDRFSAERPEGSISTLTIQRTEQRDSAMYRCASSLYLAGDYNEQFFGPGTRLTVL.